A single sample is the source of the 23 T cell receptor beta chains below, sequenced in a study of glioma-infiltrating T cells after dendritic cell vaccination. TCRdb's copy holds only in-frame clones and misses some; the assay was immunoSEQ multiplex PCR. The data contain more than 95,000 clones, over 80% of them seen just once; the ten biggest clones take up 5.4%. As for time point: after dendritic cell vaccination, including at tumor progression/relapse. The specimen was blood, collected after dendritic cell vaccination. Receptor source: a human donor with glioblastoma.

CDR3 sequence reads: CASSQDRGLETQYF. CDR3 bases: TGCGCCAGCAGCCAAGACAGGGGGTTGGAGACCCAGTACTTC. The V gene is TRBV4-1, the J gene TRBJ2-5, with 7 nucleotides matching TRBD1. Germline lookup yields CDR1 MGHRA and CDR2 YSYEKL. The CDR3 consists of 14 residues. V shed 0 bases, J shed 5 bases, and the junction held 3 bases outside the gene matches.

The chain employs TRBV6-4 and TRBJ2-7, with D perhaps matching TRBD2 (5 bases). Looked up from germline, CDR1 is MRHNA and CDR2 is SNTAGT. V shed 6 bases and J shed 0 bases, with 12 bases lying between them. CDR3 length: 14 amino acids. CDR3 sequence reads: CASSRTGSSYEQYF. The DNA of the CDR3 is TGTGCCAGCAGCCGAACGGGGAGCTCCTACGAGCAGTACTTC.

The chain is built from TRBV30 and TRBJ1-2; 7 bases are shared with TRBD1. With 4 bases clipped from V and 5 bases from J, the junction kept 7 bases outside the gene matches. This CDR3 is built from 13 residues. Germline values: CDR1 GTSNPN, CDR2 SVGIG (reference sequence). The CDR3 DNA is TGTGCCTGGAACCGACAGGGAAAATATGGCTACACCTTC. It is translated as CAWNRQGKYGYTF.

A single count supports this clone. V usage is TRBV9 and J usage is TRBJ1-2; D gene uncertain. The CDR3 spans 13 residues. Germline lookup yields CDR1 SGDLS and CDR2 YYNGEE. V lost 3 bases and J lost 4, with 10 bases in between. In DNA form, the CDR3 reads TGTGCCAGCAGCGCTACCGGGTCCTATGGCTACACCTTC. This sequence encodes CASSATGSYGYTF.

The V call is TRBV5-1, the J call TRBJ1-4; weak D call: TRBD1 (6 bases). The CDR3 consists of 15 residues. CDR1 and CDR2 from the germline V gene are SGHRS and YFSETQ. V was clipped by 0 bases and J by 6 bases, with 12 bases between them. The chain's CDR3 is CASSLALYRDEKLFF. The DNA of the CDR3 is TGCGCCAGCAGCTTGGCCTTATACAGGGATGAAAAACTGTTTTTT.

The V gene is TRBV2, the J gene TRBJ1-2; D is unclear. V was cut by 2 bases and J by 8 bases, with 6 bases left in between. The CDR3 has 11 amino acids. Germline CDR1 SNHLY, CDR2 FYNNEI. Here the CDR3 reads CASSESGGYTF. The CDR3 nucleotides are TGTGCCAGCAGTGAATCCGGGGGCTACACCTTC. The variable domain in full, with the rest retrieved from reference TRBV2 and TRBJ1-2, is EPEVTQTPSHQVTQMGQEVILRCVPISNHLYFYWYRQILGQKVEFLVSFYNNEISEKSEIFDDQFSVERPDGSNFTLKIRSTKLEDSAMYFCASSESGGYTFGSGTRLTVV.

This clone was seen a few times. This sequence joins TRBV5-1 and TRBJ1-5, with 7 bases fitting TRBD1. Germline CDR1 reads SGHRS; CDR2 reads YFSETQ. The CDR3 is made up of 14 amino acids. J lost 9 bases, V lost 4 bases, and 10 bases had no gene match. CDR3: CASSQRQGSRPQHF. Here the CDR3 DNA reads TGCGCCAGCAGCCAACGACAGGGCTCGCGGCCCCAGCATTTT. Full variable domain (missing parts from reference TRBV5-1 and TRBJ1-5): KAGVTQTPRYLIKTRGQQVTLSCSPISGHRSVSWYQQTPGQGLQFLFEYFSETQRNKGNFPGRFSGRQFSNSRSEMNVSTLELGDSALYLCASSQRQGSRPQHFGDGTRLSIL.

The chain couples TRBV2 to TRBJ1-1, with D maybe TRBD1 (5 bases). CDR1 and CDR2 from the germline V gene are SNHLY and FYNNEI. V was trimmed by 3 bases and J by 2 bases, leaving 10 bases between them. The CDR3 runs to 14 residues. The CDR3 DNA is TGTGCCAGCAGTGATGACGGGGGAAACACTGAAGCTTTCTTT. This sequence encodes CASSDDGGNTEAFF.

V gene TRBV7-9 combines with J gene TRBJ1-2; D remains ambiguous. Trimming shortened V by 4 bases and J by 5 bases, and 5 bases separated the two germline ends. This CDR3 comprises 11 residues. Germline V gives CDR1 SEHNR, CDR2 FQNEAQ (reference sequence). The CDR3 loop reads CASSSGYGYTF. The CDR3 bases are TGTGCCAGCAGCTCAGGTTATGGCTACACCTTC.

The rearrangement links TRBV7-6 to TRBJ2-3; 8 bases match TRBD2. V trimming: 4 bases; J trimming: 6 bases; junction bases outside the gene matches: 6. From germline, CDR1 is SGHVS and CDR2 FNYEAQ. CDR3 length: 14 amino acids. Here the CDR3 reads CASSSIAGRDTQYF. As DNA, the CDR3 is TGTGCCAGCAGCTCCATAGCGGGGAGGGATACGCAGTATTTT.

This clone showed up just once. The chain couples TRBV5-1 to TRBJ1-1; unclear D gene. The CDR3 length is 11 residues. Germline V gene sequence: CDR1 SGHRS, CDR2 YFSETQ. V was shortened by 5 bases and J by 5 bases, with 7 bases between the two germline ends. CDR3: CASRRETEAFF. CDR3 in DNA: TGCGCCAGCAGGCGGGAGACTGAAGCTTTCTTT.

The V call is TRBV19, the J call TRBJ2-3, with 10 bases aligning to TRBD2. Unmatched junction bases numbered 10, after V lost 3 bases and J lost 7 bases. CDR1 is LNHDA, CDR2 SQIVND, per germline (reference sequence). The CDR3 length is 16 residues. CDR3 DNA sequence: TGTGCCAGTAGTATTTTCCCTAGCGGGAGAATTAATACGCAGTATTTT. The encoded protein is CASSIFPSGRINTQYF.

CDR3 residues: CASTPGLGGLYEQYF. CDR3 bases: TGTGCCAGCACCCCGGGGCTTGGGGGCCTCTACGAGCAGTACTTC. This chain connects TRBV28 to TRBJ2-7, with a weak D call TRBD1 (6 bases). The CDR3 is made up of 15 amino acids. CDR1 is MDHEN and CDR2 is SYDVKM in the germline V gene. Trimming pared 7 bases from V and 3 bases from J, leaving 19 bases between. Full variable domain (outside the CDR3, taken from reference TRBV28 and TRBJ2-7): DVKVTQSSRYLVKRTGEKVFLECVQDMDHENMFWYRQDPGLGLRLIYFSYDVKMKEKGDIPEGYSVSREKKERFSLILESASTNQTSMYLCASTPGLGGLYEQYFGPGTRLTVT.

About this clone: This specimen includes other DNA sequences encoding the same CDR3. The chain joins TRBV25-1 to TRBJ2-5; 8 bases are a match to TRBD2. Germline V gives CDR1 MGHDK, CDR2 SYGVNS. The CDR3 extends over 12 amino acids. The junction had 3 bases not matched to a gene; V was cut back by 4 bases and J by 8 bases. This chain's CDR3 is CASSAGGETQYF. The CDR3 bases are TGTGCCAGCAGTGCGGGGGGGGAAACCCAGTACTTC. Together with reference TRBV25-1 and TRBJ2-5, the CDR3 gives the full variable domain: EADIYQTPRYLVIGTGKKITLECSQTMGHDKMYWYQQDPGMELHLIHYSYGVNSTEKGDLSSESTVSRIRTEHFPLTLESARPSHTSQYLCASSAGGETQYFGPGTRLLVL.

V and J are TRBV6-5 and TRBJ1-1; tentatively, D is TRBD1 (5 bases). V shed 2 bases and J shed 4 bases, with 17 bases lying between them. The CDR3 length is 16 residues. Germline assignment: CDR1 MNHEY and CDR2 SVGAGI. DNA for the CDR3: TGTGCCAGCAGTTACGGGGGGTTCGGGACCGTCACTGAAGCTTTCTTT. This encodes CASSYGGFGTVTEAFF.

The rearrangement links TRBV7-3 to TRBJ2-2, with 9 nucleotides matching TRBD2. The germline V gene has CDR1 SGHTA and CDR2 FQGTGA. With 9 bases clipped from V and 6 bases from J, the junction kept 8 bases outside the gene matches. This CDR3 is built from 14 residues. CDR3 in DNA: TGTGCCAGTCGTAGGGCGGGAGGGCCCGGGGAGCTGTTTTTT. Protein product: CASRRAGGPGELFF.

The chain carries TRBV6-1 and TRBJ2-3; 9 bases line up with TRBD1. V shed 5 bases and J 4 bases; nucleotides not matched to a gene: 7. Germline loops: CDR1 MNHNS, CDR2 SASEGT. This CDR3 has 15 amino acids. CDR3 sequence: CASSIDRGSPDTQYF. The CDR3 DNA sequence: TGTGCCAGCAGTATTGACAGGGGGTCCCCAGATACGCAGTATTTT.

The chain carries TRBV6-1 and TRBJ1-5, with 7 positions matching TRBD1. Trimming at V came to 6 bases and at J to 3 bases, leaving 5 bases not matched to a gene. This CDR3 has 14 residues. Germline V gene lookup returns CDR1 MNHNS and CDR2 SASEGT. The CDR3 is CASSEQGFNQPQHF. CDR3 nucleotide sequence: TGTGCCAGCAGCGAACAGGGGTTCAATCAGCCCCAGCATTTT.

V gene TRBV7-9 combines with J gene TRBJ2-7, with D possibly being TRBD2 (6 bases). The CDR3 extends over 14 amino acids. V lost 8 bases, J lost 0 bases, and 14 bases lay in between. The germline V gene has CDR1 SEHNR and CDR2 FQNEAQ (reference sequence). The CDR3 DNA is TGTGCCAGCGGTGGGGGGAGAAACTCCTACGAGCAGTACTTC. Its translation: CASGGGRNSYEQYF.

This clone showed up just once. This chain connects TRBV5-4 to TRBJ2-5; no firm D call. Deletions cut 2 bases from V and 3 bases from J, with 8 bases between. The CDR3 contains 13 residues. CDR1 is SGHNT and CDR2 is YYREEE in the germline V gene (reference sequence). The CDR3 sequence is CASSFPQKETQYF. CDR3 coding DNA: TGTGCCAGCAGCTTTCCCCAAAAAGAGACCCAGTACTTC.

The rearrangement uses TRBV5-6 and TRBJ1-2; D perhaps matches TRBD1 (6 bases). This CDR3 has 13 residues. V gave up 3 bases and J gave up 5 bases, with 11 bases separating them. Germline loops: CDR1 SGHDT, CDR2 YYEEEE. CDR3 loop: CASSSGTSYGYTF. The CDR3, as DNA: TGTGCCAGCAGCTCTGGGACAAGTTATGGCTACACCTTC.

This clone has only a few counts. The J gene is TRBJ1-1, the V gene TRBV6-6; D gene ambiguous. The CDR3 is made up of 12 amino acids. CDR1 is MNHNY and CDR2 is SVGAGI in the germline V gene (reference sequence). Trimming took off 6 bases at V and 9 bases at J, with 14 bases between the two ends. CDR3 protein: CASSTLPGKAFF. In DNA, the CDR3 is TGTGCCAGCAGCACACTACCCGGGAAAGCTTTCTTT.

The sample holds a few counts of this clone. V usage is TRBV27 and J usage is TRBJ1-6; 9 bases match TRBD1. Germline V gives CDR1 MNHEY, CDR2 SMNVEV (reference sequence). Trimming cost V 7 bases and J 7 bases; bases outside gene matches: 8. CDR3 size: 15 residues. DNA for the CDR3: TGTGCCAGCACTAGGACAGGGGTCGGGAATTCACCCCTCCACTTT. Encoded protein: CASTRTGVGNSPLHF.